What follows are 9 T cell receptor beta chains derived from one specimen sequenced in a study of shared clonotypes between healthy human individuals. Clones were sequenced by immunoSEQ multiplex PCR, and TCRdb holds only the in-frame ones, with some missing. The sample has over a million clones, around 76% seen once. Sample: memory CD4+ T cells sorted from blood. The subset denotes: CD45RA-negative fraction. These TCRs come from a man aged 18 to 35 in good health.

This clone was observed a single time. The CDR3 loop is CASGNSYEQYF. CDR3 nucleotides: TGCGCCAGCGGGAACTCCTACGAGCAGTACTTC. The genes are TRBV10-1 and TRBJ2-7; no definite D call. V dropped 8 bases and J dropped 0 bases, with 5 bases sitting between them. In germline, CDR1 is WNHNN, CDR2 SYGVQD (reference sequence). This CDR3 is built from 11 residues.

The chain has TRBV5-1 and TRBJ2-1; 10 bases line up with TRBD1. The CDR3 contains 15 residues. Germline assignment: CDR1 SGHRS and CDR2 YFSETQ. Trimming at V came to 3 bases and at J to 4 bases, leaving 4 bases not matched to a gene. In DNA form, the CDR3 reads TGCGCCAGCAGCTACCGGACAGGGGGTTACAATGAGCAGTTCTTC. Protein product: CASSYRTGGYNEQFF. Combining the CDR3 with reference TRBV5-1 and TRBJ2-1 gives the whole variable domain KAGVTQTPRYLIKTRGQQVTLSCSPISGHRSVSWYQQTPGQGLQFLFEYFSETQRNKGNFPGRFSGRQFSNSRSEMNVSTLELGDSALYLCASSYRTGGYNEQFFGPGTRLTVL.

The V call is TRBV10-3, the J call TRBJ2-7; weak D call: TRBD2 (6 bases). CDR1 and CDR2 from the germline V gene are ENHRY and SYGVKD. The CDR3 spans 16 residues. Trimming took 3 bases from V and 3 from J, leaving 18 bases between them. CDR3 sequence reads: CAISEVRGAGYYEQYF. In DNA form, the CDR3 reads TGTGCCATCAGTGAAGTGCGGGGAGCCGGATACTACGAGCAGTACTTC.

This sequence joins TRBV4-3 and TRBJ2-5, with TRBD2 as a possible D gene (6 bases). Germline V CDR1 and CDR2: LGHNA, YSLEER. With 4 bases removed from V and 4 bases from J, the gap between germline ends came to 16 bases. The CDR3 runs to 15 residues. The CDR3 loop is CASSRDHGGSETQYF. The CDR3 DNA reads TGCGCCAGCAGCCGAGACCATGGGGGGTCAGAGACCCAGTACTTC.

Concerning this clone: Since a far larger clone is one base different, this is likely a read error. The chain links TRBV7-9 to TRBJ2-7; the D gene is possibly TRBD1 (5 bases). Germline CDR1 reads SEHNR; CDR2 reads FQNEAQ (reference sequence). The CDR3 extends over 14 amino acids. Trimming shortened V by 2 bases and J by 5 bases, and 13 bases separated the two germline ends. CDR3 DNA sequence: TGTGCCAGCAGCTTATCGACAGACATTAACGAGCAGTACTTC. This sequence encodes CASSLSTDINEQYF.

As regards this clone: With a much larger clone just one base away, this may be a read error. The V and J genes are TRBV14 and TRBJ2-3; D not certain. This CDR3 contains 12 residues. The V and J ends lost 5 bases and 0 bases respectively, with 3 bases between them. Germline CDR1 reads SGHDN; CDR2 reads FVKESK. In DNA form, the CDR3 reads TGTGCCAGCAGCTCAAGCACAGATACGCAGTATTTT. It encodes CASSSSTDTQYF.

This clone was recorded a few times. This rearrangement joins TRBV19 to TRBJ1-1; D gene uncertain. The germline V gene encodes CDR1 LNHDA and CDR2 SQIVND (reference sequence). The ends were cut back, 8 bases at V and 2 bases at J, with 15 bases in the middle. The CDR3 runs 14 residues. The CDR3 DNA sequence: TGTGCCAGTTGTAAACAGAGAAAAAACACTGAAGCTTTCTTT. Translated, it gives CASCKQRKNTEAFF.

Regarding this clone: This same CDR3 is encoded by further DNA sequences in the sample. This chain connects TRBV6-1 to TRBJ1-4; D unresolved. The CDR3 extends over 15 amino acids. V was cut by 3 bases and J by 0 bases, with 8 bases left in between. Germline CDR1 is MNHNS and CDR2 is SASEGT. CDR3 DNA: TGTGCCAGCAGTGAGTCAGCGGCAACTAATGAAAAACTGTTTTTT. Translated: CASSESAATNEKLFF.

The V and J genes are TRBV5-1 and TRBJ1-2, with TRBD1 matching over 8 bases. Germline lookup yields CDR1 SGHRS and CDR2 YFSETQ. V lost 4 bases to trimming and J lost 5 bases; unmatched junction nucleotides: 13. The CDR3 contains 16 residues. The CDR3 DNA is TGCGCCAGCAGCCCGGAGCCCCAGGGGGCCCTATATGGCTACACCTTC. Translating gives CASSPEPQGALYGYTF.